The clone carrying this T cell receptor (beta chain) showed up just a few times. The data originate from a study of blood T cell repertoires in COVID-19. In the original workflow: Amplifying reference gene primers gave estimates of nucleated cell counts. Sequencing used immunoSEQ multiplex PCR; TCRdb keeps in-frame clones, though not all of them. V and J calls and clone size are as listed in that table; D and trimming were resolved from the DNA. The data show fewer than 250,000 clones, with approximately 78% seen just once and 9.5% to 15% held by the top ten. Germline values: CDR1 SGHKS, CDR2 YYEKEE (reference sequence). This CDR3 region has 11 residues. V lost 4 bases and J lost 1, with 3 bases in between.

The chain joins TRBV5-5 to TRBJ2-7; D gene uncertain. The receptor was derived from a woman in her thirties or forties with acute or convalescent COVID-19. Sequencing was carried out using peripheral blood. The CDR3 bases are TGTGCCAGCAGCCCTTCCTACGAGCAGTACTTC. It codes for CASSPSYEQYF.